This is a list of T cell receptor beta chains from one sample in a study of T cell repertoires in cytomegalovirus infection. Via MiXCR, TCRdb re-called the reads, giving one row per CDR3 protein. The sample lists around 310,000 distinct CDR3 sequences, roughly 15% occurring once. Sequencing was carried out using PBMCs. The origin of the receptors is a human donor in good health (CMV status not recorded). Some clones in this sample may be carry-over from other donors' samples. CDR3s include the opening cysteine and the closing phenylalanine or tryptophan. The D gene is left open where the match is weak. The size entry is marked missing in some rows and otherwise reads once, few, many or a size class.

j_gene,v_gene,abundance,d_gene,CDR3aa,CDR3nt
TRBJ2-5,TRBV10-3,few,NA,CAISEVETETQYF,TGTGCCATCAGTGAGGTTGAGACGGAGACCCAGTACTTC
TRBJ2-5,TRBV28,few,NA,CASSTEGGRTQYF,TGTGCCAGCAGTACGGAGGGGGGCCGGACCCAGTACTTC
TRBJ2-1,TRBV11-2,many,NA,CASSLKVSEQFF,TGTGCCAGCAGCTTAAAGGTATCTGAGCAGTTCTTC
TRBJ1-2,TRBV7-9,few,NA,CASSPTTTNYGYTF,TGTGCCAGCAGCCCCACCACCACTAACTATGGCTACACCTTC
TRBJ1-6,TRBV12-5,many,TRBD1,CASVGQDNSPLHF,TGTGCTAGTGTGGGACAGGATAATTCACCCCTCCACTTT
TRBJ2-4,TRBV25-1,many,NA,CASSESSHIQYF,TGTGCCAGCAGTGAATCCTCGCACATTCAGTACTTC
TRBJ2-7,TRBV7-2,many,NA,CASSSPLRSYEQYF,TGTGCCAGCAGCTCACCCTTGCGGTCCTACGAGCAGTACTTC
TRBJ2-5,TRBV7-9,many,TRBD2,CASSLVLAGKETQYF,TGTGCCAGCAGCTTAGTGCTAGCGGGGAAGGAGACCCAGTACTTC
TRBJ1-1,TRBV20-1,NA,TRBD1,CSAKTGGNTEAFF,TGCAGTGCTAAGACAGGGGGAAACACTGAAGCTTTCTTT
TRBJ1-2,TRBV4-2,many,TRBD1,CASSQLGDRVNYGYTF,TGTGCCAGCAGCCAACTGGGGGACAGGGTGAACTATGGCTACACCTTC
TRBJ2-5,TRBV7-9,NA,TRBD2,CASSTGLAGQETQYF,TGTGCCAGCAGCACGGGACTAGCGGGGCAAGAGACCCAGTACTTC
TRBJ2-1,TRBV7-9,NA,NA,CASSLGGSDEQFF,TGTGCCAGCAGCTTAGGAGGTTCCGATGAGCAGTTCTTC
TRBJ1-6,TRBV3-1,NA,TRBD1,CASSQGQGGGSPLHF,TGTGCCAGCAGCCAAGGACAGGGAGGAGGGTCACCCCTCCACTTT
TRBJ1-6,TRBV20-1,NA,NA,CSARDRKVTNSPLHF,TGCAGTGCTAGAGATCGGAAGGTGACGAATTCACCCCTCCACTTT
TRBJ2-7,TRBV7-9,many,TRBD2,CASSSRSSGPTYEQYF,TGTGCCAGCAGCTCACGATCTAGCGGTCCGACCTACGAGCAGTACTTC
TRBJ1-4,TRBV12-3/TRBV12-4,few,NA,CASTIDRVANEKLFF,TGTGCCAGCACTATAGACAGAGTGGCGAATGAAAAACTGTTTTTT
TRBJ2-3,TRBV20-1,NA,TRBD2,CSARTGLAGGTQYF,TGCAGTGCTAGAACGGGACTAGCGGGGGGGACGCAGTATTTT
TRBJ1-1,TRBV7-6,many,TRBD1,CASSGTGGERAFF,TGTGCCAGCAGCGGGACAGGGGGCGAAAGGGCTTTCTTT
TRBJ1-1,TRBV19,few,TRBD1,CASSISGDRNTEAFF,TGTGCCAGTAGTATATCCGGGGACAGGAACACTGAAGCTTTCTTT
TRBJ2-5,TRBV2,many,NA,CASTAKETQYF,TGTGCCAGCACCGCTAAAGAGACCCAGTACTTC
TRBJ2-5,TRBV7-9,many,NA,CASSLGQAIILYQETQYF,TGTGCCAGCAGCTTAGGACAGGCGATTATCCTGTACCAAGAGACCCAGTACTTC
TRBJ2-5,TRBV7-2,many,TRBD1,CASSLVDRGVLETQYF,TGTGCCAGCAGCTTAGTTGACAGGGGGGTTCTAGAGACCCAGTACTTC
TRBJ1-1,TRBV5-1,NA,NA,CASSWGSSKGEAFF,TGCGCCAGCAGCTGGGGGTCAAGCAAGGGTGAAGCTTTCTTT
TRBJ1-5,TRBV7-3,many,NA,CASSLDSDQPQHF,TGTGCCAGCAGCTTGGACTCAGATCAGCCCCAGCATTTT
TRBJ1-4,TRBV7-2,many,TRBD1,CASSFEGAVVEKLFF,TGTGCCAGCAGCTTTGAGGGGGCTGTGGTTGAAAAACTGTTTTTT
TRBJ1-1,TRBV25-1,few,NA,CASSDLSAGRNTEAFF,TGTGCCAGCAGTGACCTCTCGGCAGGGCGGAACACTGAAGCTTTCTTT
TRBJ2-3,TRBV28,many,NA,CASSLLQSSSTDTQYF,TGTGCCAGCAGTTTATTACAGTCCTCTAGCACAGATACGCAGTATTTT